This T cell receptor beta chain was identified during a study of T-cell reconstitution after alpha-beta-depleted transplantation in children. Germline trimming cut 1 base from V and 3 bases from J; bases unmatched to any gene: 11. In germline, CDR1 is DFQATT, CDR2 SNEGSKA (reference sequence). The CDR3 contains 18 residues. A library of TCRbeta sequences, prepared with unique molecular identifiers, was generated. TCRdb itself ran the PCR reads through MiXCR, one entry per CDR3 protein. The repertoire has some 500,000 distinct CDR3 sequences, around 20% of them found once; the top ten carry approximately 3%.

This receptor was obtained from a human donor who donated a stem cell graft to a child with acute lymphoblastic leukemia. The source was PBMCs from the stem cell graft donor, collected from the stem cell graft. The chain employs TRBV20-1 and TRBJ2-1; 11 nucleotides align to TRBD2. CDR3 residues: CSARVSSGLAGLYNEQFF. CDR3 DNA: TGCAGTGCTAGAGTAAGCTCCGGACTAGCGGGCCTCTACAATGAGCAGTTCTTC.